What follows are 21 T cell receptor beta chains derived from one specimen sequenced in a study of blood T cell repertoires in COVID-19. TCRdb's table, derived via immunoSEQ multiplex PCR, lists solely in-frame clones and lacks some. This table has approximately 200,000 clones, approximately 80% appearing once. Sequencing was carried out using peripheral blood. These receptor sequences come from a woman aged 80 or older with acute or convalescent COVID-19.

This chain links TRBV6-2 or TRBV6-3 with TRBJ2-7, with unresolved D. Looked up from germline, CDR1 is MNHEY and CDR2 is SVGEGT. The CDR3 length is 11 residues. V lost 5 bases and J lost 3, with 5 bases in between. DNA of the CDR3: TGTGCCAGCAGTCCCTACTACGAGCAGTACTTC. This translates into CASSPYYEQYF.

The chain recombines TRBV7-3 with TRBJ2-6; D might be TRBD2 (5 bases). The germline gives CDR1 SGHTA, CDR2 FQGTGA. V was shortened by 7 bases and J by 0 bases, with 19 bases between the two germline ends. This CDR3 spans 18 amino acids. The CDR3 region is CASTPSGRTNSGANVLTF. As DNA, the CDR3 is TGTGCCAGCACCCCAAGCGGACGTACAAACTCTGGGGCCAACGTCCTGACTTTC.

The CDR3 loop is CASSQVGSGVYNEQFF. The CDR3 nucleotides read TGCGCCAGCAGCCAAGTCGGTAGCGGAGTCTACAATGAGCAGTTCTTC. The rearrangement joins TRBV4-3 to TRBJ2-1; weak D call: TRBD2 (6 bases). V dropped 1 base and J dropped 3 bases, with 13 bases sitting between them. Per the germline V gene, CDR1 is LGHNA and CDR2 is YSLEER. This CDR3 is 16 amino acids long.

The chain combines TRBV6-5 with TRBJ1-3; D remains unclear. The CDR3 extends over 13 amino acids. Germline CDR1 MNHEY, CDR2 SVGAGI. V lost 5 bases and J 1 base, leaving 6 bases between the germline ends. The CDR3 nucleotides are TGTGCCAGCAGTAGCTATTCTGGAAACACCATATATTTT. Translation gives CASSSYSGNTIYF.

The chain carries TRBV11-2 and TRBJ1-5; tentatively, D is TRBD1 (6 bases). The CDR3 totals 17 residues. Trimming stripped 0 bases from V and 1 base from J, with 13 bases between. CDR1 is SGHAT and CDR2 is FQNNGV in the germline V gene. This chain's CDR3 is CASSLDHDRRSNQPQHF. The CDR3 DNA sequence: TGTGCCAGCAGCTTAGATCATGACAGGCGGAGCAATCAGCCCCAGCATTTT.

In this sample, this clone turned up many times. The gene calls are TRBV5-1 and TRBJ2-7; 11 nucleotides align to TRBD2. After removal of 7 bases from V and 2 bases from J, the junction contained 5 bases not matched to a gene. CDR3 length equals 14 residues. The germline CDR1 and CDR2 sequences are SGHRS and YFSETQ. The CDR3: CASGVAGGPYEQYF. In DNA, the CDR3 is TGCGCCAGCGGAGTAGCGGGAGGGCCCTACGAGCAGTACTTC. The full variable domain, completed using reference TRBV5-1 and TRBJ2-7, is KAGVTQTPRYLIKTRGQQVTLSCSPISGHRSVSWYQQTPGQGLQFLFEYFSETQRNKGNFPGRFSGRQFSNSRSEMNVSTLELGDSALYLCASGVAGGPYEQYFGPGTRLTVT.

Only one count was recorded for this clone. V is TRBV6-2 or TRBV6-3 and J is TRBJ2-1, with 10 bases lining up with TRBD1. The length of the CDR3 is 14 residues. CDR1 and CDR2 (germline): MNHEY, SVGEGT. Trimming cost V 3 bases and J 6 bases; bases outside gene matches: 2. DNA for the CDR3: TGTGCCAGCAGTTATCGGGACAGGGGCAATGAGCAGTTCTTC. Its protein product is CASSYRDRGNEQFF.

This clone has a handful of counts. The chain is built from TRBV30 and TRBJ2-1; D may be TRBD1 (5 bases). CDR1 and CDR2 (germline): GTSNPN, SVGIG (reference sequence). V lost 2 bases and J lost 4, with 9 bases in between. This CDR3 spans 13 amino acids. CDR3 protein: CAWSTGPYNEQFF. The CDR3 DNA sequence: TGTGCCTGGAGTACAGGACCGTACAATGAGCAGTTCTTC.

Here the CDR3 DNA reads TGTGCCAGCAGCAAAGCAAGGGGGCGCCTAGGTGAGCAGTTCTTC. Translating it yields CASSKARGRLGEQFF. This rearrangement joins TRBV7-6 to TRBJ2-1; TRBD1 agrees at 7 bases. J lost 9 bases, V lost 5 bases, and 13 bases had no gene match. The CDR3 has 15 amino acids. CDR1 and CDR2 (germline): SGHVS, FNYEAQ. Looking up the rest from reference TRBV7-6 and TRBJ2-1 gives the full variable domain: GAGVSQSPRYKVTKRGQDVALRCDPISGHVSLYWYRQALGQGPEFLTYFNYEAQQDKSGLPNDRFSAERPEGSISTLTIQRTEQRDSAMYRCASSKARGRLGEQFFGPGTRLTVL.

This clone was recorded a few times. This sequence joins TRBV7-8 and TRBJ2-5, with D possibly TRBD2 on 5 matching bases. V was pared by 1 base and J by 1 base, with 10 bases between. In germline, CDR1 is SGHVS, CDR2 FQNEAQ. The CDR3 contains 15 residues. CDR3 protein: CASSLGGLGQETQYF. For the CDR3, the DNA is TGTGCCAGCAGCTTAGGTGGACTTGGCCAAGAGACCCAGTACTTC.

The chain combines TRBV5-6 with TRBJ1-6; TRBD1 matches 8 bases. CDR1 SGHDT and CDR2 YYEEEE come from the germline V gene. The CDR3 loop spans 13 amino acids. After removal of 1 base from V and 13 bases from J, the junction contained 4 bases not matched to a gene. The CDR3 loop is CASSLHRGTPLHF. CDR3 sequence (DNA): TGTGCCAGCAGCTTGCACAGGGGGACGCCCCTCCACTTT.

This sequence joins TRBV18 and TRBJ1-4, with 7 bases identical to TRBD1. The CDR3 contains 15 residues. Trimming took 4 bases from V and 5 from J; bases not matched to a gene: 7. CDR1 is KGHSH and CDR2 is LQKENI in the germline V gene. In DNA form, the CDR3 reads TGTGCCAGCTCACAAACGACAGGGTTCAATGAAAAACTGTTTTTT. Its protein product is CASSQTTGFNEKLFF.

The table lists this clone with a count of one. The V gene is TRBV10-3, the J gene TRBJ2-2; 7 nucleotides agree with TRBD1. This CDR3 spans 16 amino acids. Germline CDR1 and CDR2: ENHRY and SYGVKD. V was pared by 5 bases and J by 4 bases, with 10 bases of the junction left unmatched. CDR3 loop: CAISRDSLKITGELFF. CDR3 bases: TGTGCCATCAGTAGGGACAGCTTAAAAATCACCGGGGAGCTGTTTTTT.

The CDR3: CASSLPRGIPQETQYF. As DNA, the CDR3 is TGCGCCAGCAGCCTTCCCAGGGGAATACCCCAAGAGACCCAGTACTTC. The chain uses TRBV5-1 and TRBJ2-5, with D possibly matching TRBD1 (6 bases). This CDR3 is built from 16 residues. The germline V and J ends were trimmed by 4 bases and 1 base, with 17 bases remaining between them. The V gene's germline CDR1 is SGHRS and CDR2 YFSETQ.

This chain links TRBV19 with TRBJ1-2; no reliable D call. The CDR3 covers 16 residues. The germline V gene encodes CDR1 LNHDA and CDR2 SQIVND (reference sequence). Trimming pared 7 bases from V and 0 bases from J, leaving 18 bases between. As DNA, the CDR3 is TGTGCCAGTAACGCCTCTCCCCTCACAACTAACTATGGCTACACCTTC. Amino acid sequence: CASNASPLTTNYGYTF.

This clone was found once. The V and J genes are TRBV27 and TRBJ2-7; 7 nucleotides line up with TRBD1. Germline V gene lookup returns CDR1 MNHEY and CDR2 SMNVEV (reference sequence). J gave up 1 base and V 5 bases, and 14 bases lay outside the gene matches. The CDR3 has 17 residues. CDR3 amino acids: CASSPTPPDRASYEQYF. CDR3 DNA: TGTGCCAGCAGTCCAACACCCCCCGACAGGGCGTCCTACGAGCAGTACTTC.

The chain couples TRBV19 to TRBJ1-6, with 8 bases matching TRBD1. The length of the CDR3 is 16 residues. Germline V gives CDR1 LNHDA, CDR2 SQIVND (reference sequence). V was pared by 2 bases and J by 7 bases, with 7 bases of the junction left unmatched. CDR3 amino acids: CASSIPRGRLNSPLHF. The DNA of the CDR3 is TGTGCCAGTAGTATACCCAGGGGGCGATTGAATTCACCCCTCCACTTT.

The chain has TRBV28 and TRBJ2-2, with 7 nucleotides matching TRBD2. V shed 8 bases and J 0 bases; nucleotides not matched to a gene: 9. Per the germline V gene, CDR1 is MDHEN and CDR2 is SYDVKM. The CDR3 extends over 16 amino acids. As DNA, the CDR3 is TGTGCCAGCGAAAGGCCCGGGGGGACGAACACCGGGGAGCTGTTTTTT. It specifies CASERPGGTNTGELFF.

As regards this clone: The same CDR3 arises from other DNA sequences in this sample as well. V is TRBV7-6 and J is TRBJ1-3, with 10 bases that match TRBD1. The CDR3 spans 16 residues. Germline assignment: CDR1 SGHVS and CDR2 FNYEAQ. Unmatched junction bases numbered 1, after V lost 1 base and J lost 1 base. CDR3 sequence (DNA): TGTGCCAGCAGCTTAGGACAGGGGGCGTCTGGAAACACCATATATTTT. It yields the protein CASSLGQGASGNTIYF.

This clone has just one count. Here the CDR3 DNA reads TGTGCCACCAGTGGGGCTAGCGGACACACAGATACGCAGTATTTT. It yields the protein CATSGASGHTDTQYF. V is TRBV24-1 and J is TRBJ2-3; 7 nucleotides match TRBD2. V lost 5 bases and J lost 2; bases outside the gene matches: 6. This CDR3 region has 15 residues. CDR1 and CDR2 (germline): KGHDR, SFDVKD.

The chain is built from TRBV18 and TRBJ2-3, with 8 bases that match TRBD2. V shed 6 bases, J shed 1 base, and the junction held 9 bases outside the gene matches. CDR1 and CDR2 from the germline V gene are KGHSH and LQKENI. The CDR3 consists of 16 residues. The CDR3 here is CASSSLRGGGTDTQYF. Here the CDR3 DNA reads TGTGCCAGCTCGTCTCTTCGGGGGGGTGGCACAGATACGCAGTATTTT. Looking up the rest from reference TRBV18 and TRBJ2-3 gives the full variable domain: NAGVMQNPRHLVRRRGQEARLRCSPMKGHSHVYWYRQLPEEGLKFMVYLQKENIIDESGMPKERFSAEFPKEGPSILRIQQVVRGDSAAYFCASSSLRGGGTDTQYFGPGTRLTVL.